The subject of this entry is one T cell receptor beta chain. The antigen is undetermined. The CDR3 contains 16 residues. From germline, CDR1 is SGHRS and CDR2 YFSETQ. Trimming removed 1 base at V and 1 base at J, with 13 bases between. The assay was immunoSEQ multiplex PCR, and TCRdb's table has in-frame clones only and misses some. The table lists over 80,000 clones, 84% of them singletons. With autoimmune disease history or systemic immunosuppression, patients were excluded. The sample originates from a study of OX40 agonist ivuxolimab in advanced cancers. Findings of the study overall: The CD4+ and CD8+ T cells in the blood had expanded clonally by week 6 at 0.1 to 3.0 mg/kg.

This sequence was found in an adult with an advanced solid tumor such as melanoma, head and neck, liver or kidney cancer. This chain joins TRBV5-1 and TRBJ2-3, with D possibly TRBD2 on 6 matching bases. The input for sequencing was CD4+ or CD8+ T cells sorted from blood, taken in a trial of the OX40 agonist ivuxolimab. The CDR3 nucleotides read TGCGCCAGCAGCTTGCCGGTGGCTAGCGGCACAGATACGCAGTATTTT. This sequence encodes CASSLPVASGTDTQYF.